The source of this TCR beta chain is a study of cytomegalovirus exposure and HLA in healthy donors. The PCR ran on 60 Vbeta and 13 Jbeta primers. Repertoires were generated with immunoSEQ multiplex PCR, while TCRdb's copy carries only in-frame clones and drops some. The table shows approximately 150,000 clones, with 70% to 80% occurring only once. CDR1 and CDR2 from the germline V gene are SGHTA and FQGNSA. With V trimmed by 5 bases and J by 5 bases, 6 bases remained unmatched. The length of the CDR3 is 14 residues. Study observations and caveats: Researchers catalogued some 160 TCR beta chains as cytomegalovirus-associated. Accounts indicate the classifier identified cytomegalovirus status with strong specificity and sensitivity.

A remark on this clone: Its antigen is currently unknown.

The source material was PBMCs. This chain joins TRBV7-2 and TRBJ2-5; 9 nucleotides align to TRBD1. This clonotype was sampled from a woman aged 55-70 years in good health and CMV-seronegative. The CDR3: CASSTGQGWETQYF. CDR3 nucleotides: TGTGCCAGCAGCACCGGACAGGGGTGGGAGACCCAGTACTTC.